Listed here are 12 T cell receptor beta chains from one sample, sequenced in a study of cytomegalovirus exposure and HLA in healthy donors. Primers for the PCR totalled 60 Vbeta and 13 Jbeta. Measured with immunoSEQ multiplex PCR; TCRdb has only the in-frame clones, and not every one. The table includes about 130,000 clones, around 80% detected once. Sequencing was done on a sample of PBMCs. The receptors come from a woman in her fifties or sixties in good health and CMV-seronegative.

The chain couples TRBV30 to TRBJ1-1; D is possibly TRBD1 (5 bases). The CDR3 is 13 amino acids. V was shortened by 7 bases and J by 0 bases, with 12 bases between the two germline ends. Germline V gene lookup returns CDR1 GTSNPN and CDR2 SVGIG (reference sequence). In nucleotides, the CDR3 is TGTGCCTATACAGGTTTCATGAACACTGAAGCTTTCTTT. This codes for CAYTGFMNTEAFF.

This chain joins TRBV10-3 and TRBJ2-7; 7 positions agree with TRBD2. The germline CDR1 and CDR2 sequences are ENHRY and SYGVKD. Trimming removed 5 bases from V and 5 bases from J; junction bases left unmatched: 9. The CDR3 spans 14 residues. CDR3 protein: CAISRRTSGDEQYF. The CDR3 DNA follows: TGTGCCATCAGTCGACGGACTAGTGGAGACGAGCAGTACTTC.

The rearrangement links TRBV15 to TRBJ2-4; TRBD2 might be the D (5 bases). Germline CDR1 and CDR2: LNHNV and YYDKDF (reference sequence). Trimming took off 9 bases at V and 3 bases at J, with 15 bases between the two ends. The CDR3 runs to 14 residues. CDR3 loop: CATTSGDGKNIQYF. CDR3 sequence (DNA): TGTGCCACTACCTCCGGGGATGGCAAAAACATTCAGTACTTC.

The chain has TRBV14 and TRBJ1-2; 11 bases align to TRBD1. Trimming cost V 3 bases and J 6 bases; bases outside gene matches: 3. Germline V gives CDR1 SGHDN, CDR2 FVKESK. The CDR3 covers 14 residues. This chain's CDR3 is CASSHRDRGDGYTF. CDR3 bases: TGTGCCAGCAGCCACAGGGACAGGGGGGATGGCTACACCTTC.

Of note for this clone: In the same sample, other DNA sequences code for this CDR3. The chain employs TRBV5-1 and TRBJ2-7; TRBD2 is a possible D gene (5 bases). The CDR3 is made up of 14 amino acids. V was shortened by 4 bases and J by 2 bases, with 13 bases between the two germline ends. CDR1 is SGHRS and CDR2 is YFSETQ in the germline V gene. The CDR3 DNA reads as TGCGCCAGCAGCACCGGGCTAGCTCCCTACGAGCAGTACGTC. Translating gives CASSTGLAPYEQYV.

In this sample, this clone turned up once. The germline gene is not matched at one end of the junction; a read error may be the cause. The gene calls are TRBV7-7 and TRBJ2-1; TRBD2 might be the D (6 bases). The V gene's germline CDR1 is SSHAT and CDR2 FNYEAQ (reference sequence). The length of the CDR3 is 16 residues. The DNA for the CDR3 is TGTGCTAGCAGCTTAGTTAGTTCGGGAGAAGCCAATGAGCAGTTCTTC. Translated, it gives CASSLVSSGEANEQFF.

V is TRBV5-1 and J is TRBJ2-2; D is perhaps TRBD1 (5 bases). V was shortened by 3 bases and J by 3 bases, with 9 bases between the two germline ends. The CDR3 runs to 14 residues. Germline values: CDR1 SGHRS, CDR2 YFSETQ. CDR3: CASSSDTYTGELFF. The CDR3 DNA sequence: TGCGCCAGCAGCTCGGACACATACACCGGGGAGCTGTTTTTT.

The V call is TRBV11-3, the J call TRBJ2-7; D call uncertain. From germline, CDR1 is SGHNT and CDR2 YENEEA. V shed 1 base and J shed 6 bases, with 10 bases lying between them. The CDR3 covers 13 residues. This CDR3 is CASSLGGPSEQYV. The CDR3 nucleotides are TGTGCCAGCAGCTTAGGAGGCCCCAGCGAGCAGTACGTC.

The CDR3 nucleotides read TGTGCCAGCAGCTTTCGGGCGGGAGTTGACGAGCAGTACTTC. It yields the protein CASSFRAGVDEQYF. The chain combines TRBV7-2 with TRBJ2-7, with 7 bases that match TRBD2. V lost 3 bases, J lost 5 bases, and 7 bases stayed unmatched. This CDR3 is built from 14 residues. In germline, CDR1 is SGHTA, CDR2 FQGNSA.

The chain has TRBV15 and TRBJ2-1; D remains ambiguous. Germline CDR1 and CDR2: LNHNV and YYDKDF (reference sequence). The length of the CDR3 is 11 residues. V was clipped by 3 bases and J by 8 bases, with 5 bases between them. The CDR3 coding sequence is TGTGCCACCAGCAGGGAGTATGAGCAGTTCTTC. This encodes CATSREYEQFF. The complete variable domain, with remaining parts taken from reference TRBV15 and TRBJ2-1, reads DAMVIQNPRYQVTQFGKPVTLSCSQTLNHNVMYWYQQKSSQAPKLLFHYYDKDFNNEADTPDNFQSRRPNTSFCFLDIRSPGLGDTAMYLCATSREYEQFFGPGTRLTVL.

This rearrangement joins TRBV9 to TRBJ2-7; D may be TRBD2 (5 bases). Germline V gives CDR1 SGDLS, CDR2 YYNGEE. V was trimmed by 2 bases and J by 9 bases, leaving 15 bases between them. This CDR3 spans 13 amino acids. As DNA, the CDR3 is TGTGCCAGCAGCGTCGAACAAAGCGGTTCGCAGTACTTC. This sequence encodes CASSVEQSGSQYF.

CDR3 residues: CASSPPGQGAYEQYF. In DNA form, the CDR3 reads TGTGCCAGCTCACCTCCGGGACAGGGGGCTTACGAGCAGTACTTC. The V and J genes are TRBV18 and TRBJ2-7; 12 positions match TRBD1. This CDR3 is built from 15 residues. CDR1 KGHSH and CDR2 LQKENI come from the germline V gene. Trimming took 3 bases from V and 4 from J; bases not matched to a gene: 4.